This is a list of T cell receptor beta chains from one sample in a study of control samples from healthy donors and cancer patients. TCRdb keeps only in-frame clones here, not all; method: immunoSEQ multiplex PCR. Of more than 85,000 clones in the sample, roughly 90% were seen once. Sequencing was done on a sample of blood. The source is a woman between 45 and 60 years old in good health. Both conserved end residues are part of each CDR3. The D gene is left open where the match is weak. Rows may omit the clone size; those that give it use once, few, many or a size class.

V gene: TRBV2
D gene: .
J gene: TRBJ2-3
clone size: .
CDR3 length: 12
CDR3 DNA: TGTGCCAGCAGTGGCCCCACAGATACGCAGTATTTT
CDR3 protein: CASSGPTDTQYF

V gene: TRBV6-2/TRBV6-3
D gene: TRBD2
J gene: TRBJ2-3
clone size: .
CDR3 length: 17
CDR3 DNA: TGTGCCAGCAGTTCGGTTTGGACTAGCGGATATACGGATACGCAGTATTTT
CDR3 protein: CASSSVWTSGYTDTQYF

V gene: TRBV19
D gene: .
J gene: TRBJ2-1
clone size: .
CDR3 length: 14
CDR3 DNA: TGTGCCAGTACCGACGGCTTGGTGGACAATGAGCAGTTCTTC
CDR3 protein: CASTDGLVDNEQFF

V gene: TRBV9
D gene: .
J gene: TRBJ2-4
clone size: .
CDR3 length: 14
CDR3 DNA: TGTGCCAGCAGCGTAGATCCAAGGGGAAACATTCAGTACTTC
CDR3 protein: CASSVDPRGNIQYF

V gene: TRBV27
D gene: .
J gene: TRBJ2-7
clone size: .
CDR3 length: 14
CDR3 DNA: TGTGCCAGCAGTTTAATTGACAGCCCCTACGAGCAGTACTTC
CDR3 protein: CASSLIDSPYEQYF

V gene: TRBV19
D gene: TRBD1
J gene: TRBJ1-1
clone size: .
CDR3 length: 12
CDR3 DNA: TGTGCCAGTAGTGTGGACAGGTTTGAAGCTTTCTTT
CDR3 protein: CASSVDRFEAFF

V gene: TRBV6-5
D gene: .
J gene: TRBJ1-5
clone size: .
CDR3 length: 15
CDR3 DNA: TGTGCCAGCAAAAAAGAGCAGTATAGCAATCAGCCCCAGCATTTT
CDR3 protein: CASKKEQYSNQPQHF

V gene: TRBV7-9
D gene: .
J gene: TRBJ1-5
clone size: few
CDR3 length: 13
CDR3 DNA: TGTGCCAGCAGCCCCCAAGACAATCAGCCCCAGCATTTT
CDR3 protein: CASSPQDNQPQHF

V gene: TRBV18
D gene: .
J gene: TRBJ1-5
clone size: .
CDR3 length: 13
CDR3 DNA: TGTGCCAGCTCACCTGAGGAACAGACCGGGGAGCATTTT
CDR3 protein: CASSPEEQTGEHF

V gene: TRBV25-1
D gene: TRBD1
J gene: TRBJ1-2
clone size: .
CDR3 length: 14
CDR3 DNA: TGTGCCAGCAGGCCACAGGGGGCTGGCTATGGCTACACCTTC
CDR3 protein: CASRPQGAGYGYTF

V gene: TRBV19
D gene: .
J gene: TRBJ2-3
clone size: .
CDR3 length: 12
CDR3 DNA: TGTGCCAGTAAACCGACGGGAGATACGCAGTATTTT
CDR3 protein: CASKPTGDTQYF

V gene: TRBV3-1/TRBV3-2
D gene: .
J gene: TRBJ2-7
clone size: .
CDR3 length: 15
CDR3 DNA: TGTGCCAGCAGCCAAGGAGAACCTAGACGGTACGAGCAGTACTTC
CDR3 protein: CASSQGEPRRYEQYF

V gene: TRBV5-1
D gene: .
J gene: TRBJ1-4
clone size: once
CDR3 length: 14
CDR3 DNA: TGCGCCAGCAGCAAAGGGGGGACAAATGAAAAACTGTTTTTT
CDR3 protein: CASSKGGTNEKLFF

V gene: TRBV5-5
D gene: TRBD2
J gene: TRBJ2-2
clone size: .
CDR3 length: 17
CDR3 DNA: TGTGCCAGCAGCCAGGGACTAGCGGGAGGAAACACCGGGGAGCTGTTTTTT
CDR3 protein: CASSQGLAGGNTGELFF

V gene: TRBV11-2
D gene: TRBD1
J gene: TRBJ2-1
clone size: .
CDR3 length: 15
CDR3 DNA: TGTGCCAGCAGCTTAGCACCTGGGACAGGCGATGAGCAGTTCTTC
CDR3 protein: CASSLAPGTGDEQFF

V gene: TRBV19
D gene: TRBD1
J gene: TRBJ1-1
clone size: .
CDR3 length: 19
CDR3 DNA: TGTGCCAGTAGGATCACAGCGTCCCGGGACAGGGGACGGGACACTGAAGCTTTCTTT
CDR3 protein: CASRITASRDRGRDTEAFF

V gene: TRBV18
D gene: TRBD1
J gene: TRBJ1-6
clone size: .
CDR3 length: 18
CDR3 DNA: TGTGCCAGCTCACCTAGGACAATCGCGGGACAGGGAAATTCACCCCTCCACTTT
CDR3 protein: CASSPRTIAGQGNSPLHF

V gene: TRBV24-1
D gene: .
J gene: TRBJ2-3
clone size: .
CDR3 length: 12
CDR3 DNA: TGTGCCACCTCCCTGCGTGGAGATACGCAGTATTTT
CDR3 protein: CATSLRGDTQYF

V gene: TRBV29-1
D gene: .
J gene: TRBJ2-5
clone size: .
CDR3 length: 13
CDR3 DNA: TGCAGCGTTCTTCGGACAGCTCAAGAGACCCAGTACTTC
CDR3 protein: CSVLRTAQETQYF

V gene: TRBV5-1
D gene: TRBD2
J gene: TRBJ2-5
clone size: .
CDR3 length: 16
CDR3 DNA: TGCGCCAGCAGCTTGGGTAGCGGGGGGACCCAAGAGACCCAGTACTTC
CDR3 protein: CASSLGSGGTQETQYF

V gene: TRBV7-9
D gene: .
J gene: TRBJ1-2
clone size: .
CDR3 length: 15
CDR3 DNA: TGTGCCAGCAGCTTGCCGGGAGGTATGGGAGGTGGCTACACCTTC
CDR3 protein: CASSLPGGMGGGYTF

V gene: TRBV2
D gene: .
J gene: TRBJ1-2
clone size: .
CDR3 length: 12
CDR3 DNA: TGTGCCAGCAGTGAGGGCAACTATGGCTACACCTTC
CDR3 protein: CASSEGNYGYTF

V gene: TRBV3-1/TRBV3-2
D gene: TRBD2
J gene: TRBJ2-1
clone size: .
CDR3 length: 16
CDR3 DNA: TGTGCCAGCAGCCCCCCCGGGGGGAGGCCCTACAATGAGCAGTTCTTC
CDR3 protein: CASSPPGGRPYNEQFF

V gene: TRBV27
D gene: .
J gene: TRBJ2-1
clone size: .
CDR3 length: 12
CDR3 DNA: TGTGCCAGCAGTCCGGAAAGGGGGGAGCAGTTCTTC
CDR3 protein: CASSPERGEQFF

V gene: TRBV6-4
D gene: .
J gene: TRBJ2-2
clone size: .
CDR3 length: 15
CDR3 DNA: TGTGCCAGCAGTGCTACCGGGCCTAACACCGGGGAGCTGTTTTTT
CDR3 protein: CASSATGPNTGELFF

V gene: TRBV18
D gene: TRBD1
J gene: TRBJ1-2
clone size: .
CDR3 length: 14
CDR3 DNA: TGTGCCAGCTCCCCCGGGACAGGGACCCATGGCTACACCTTC
CDR3 protein: CASSPGTGTHGYTF

V gene: TRBV19
D gene: TRBD2
J gene: TRBJ2-1
clone size: .
CDR3 length: 17
CDR3 DNA: TGTGCCAGTAGACCTGGGGGGACTAGCGGGATTTACAATGAGCAGTTCTTC
CDR3 protein: CASRPGGTSGIYNEQFF

V gene: TRBV25-1
D gene: .
J gene: TRBJ2-5
clone size: .
CDR3 length: 14
CDR3 DNA: TGTGCCAGCAGTGAAAGTGGGGGGATTTGGACCCAGTACTTC
CDR3 protein: CASSESGGIWTQYF

V gene: TRBV2
D gene: TRBD1
J gene: TRBJ2-4
clone size: .
CDR3 length: 16
CDR3 DNA: TGTGCCAGCAGCCAGGGACAGAGAATAGCCAAAAACATTCAGTACTTC
CDR3 protein: CASSQGQRIAKNIQYF

V gene: TRBV4-1
D gene: .
J gene: TRBJ1-2
clone size: .
CDR3 length: 16
CDR3 DNA: TGCGCCAGCAGCCAAGAGAAGGCTGGGAGCCCGGGTGGCTACACCTTC
CDR3 protein: CASSQEKAGSPGGYTF

V gene: TRBV6-1
D gene: .
J gene: TRBJ2-1
clone size: .
CDR3 length: 15
CDR3 DNA: TGTGCCAGCAGTGACCGTGGGGGAGCAGGCAATGAGCAGTTCTTC
CDR3 protein: CASSDRGGAGNEQFF

V gene: TRBV9
D gene: .
J gene: TRBJ2-3
clone size: .
CDR3 length: 15
CDR3 DNA: TGTGCCAGCACGGGTAGCGGTTCTAGCACAGATACGCAGTATTTT
CDR3 protein: CASTGSGSSTDTQYF

V gene: TRBV2
D gene: .
J gene: TRBJ2-2
clone size: .
CDR3 length: 15
CDR3 DNA: TGTGCCAGCAGTGGGCCCGGGGGCGGCACCGGGGAGCTGTTTTTT
CDR3 protein: CASSGPGGGTGELFF

V gene: TRBV11-2
D gene: .
J gene: TRBJ1-5
clone size: .
CDR3 length: 13
CDR3 DNA: TGTGCCAGCAGCTTGCATCTCGATCAGCCCCAGCATTTT
CDR3 protein: CASSLHLDQPQHF

V gene: TRBV29-1
D gene: .
J gene: TRBJ2-3
clone size: .
CDR3 length: 13
CDR3 DNA: TGCAGCGCCGGGACCCCGCCCACAGATACGCAGTATTTT
CDR3 protein: CSAGTPPTDTQYF

V gene: TRBV5-1
D gene: .
J gene: TRBJ2-3
clone size: .
CDR3 length: 15
CDR3 DNA: TGCGCCAGCAGTTTAAGACGGAAGACCACAGATACGCAGTATTTT
CDR3 protein: CASSLRRKTTDTQYF

V gene: TRBV7-3
D gene: .
J gene: TRBJ1-4
clone size: .
CDR3 length: 13
CDR3 DNA: TGTGCCAGCTCACCCCGGGAGACTGAAAAACTGTTTTTT
CDR3 protein: CASSPRETEKLFF

V gene: TRBV6-2/TRBV6-3
D gene: .
J gene: TRBJ2-5
clone size: .
CDR3 length: 14
CDR3 DNA: TGTGCCAGCAGCCAGACACCGTACCAAGAGACCCAGTACTTC
CDR3 protein: CASSQTPYQETQYF

V gene: TRBV7-6
D gene: .
J gene: TRBJ1-2
clone size: .
CDR3 length: 17
CDR3 DNA: TGTGCCAGCAGCTCTCGACTACTAAGAGGACACCGCTATGGCTACACCTTC
CDR3 protein: CASSSRLLRGHRYGYTF

V gene: TRBV5-1
D gene: .
J gene: TRBJ2-4
clone size: .
CDR3 length: 16
CDR3 DNA: TGCGCCAGCAGCTTGGCCGGGGTGGGCCTTAAAAACATTCAGTACTTC
CDR3 protein: CASSLAGVGLKNIQYF

V gene: TRBV19
D gene: TRBD2
J gene: TRBJ2-3
clone size: .
CDR3 length: 16
CDR3 DNA: TGTGCCAGTAGTATAAAGCGGGAGGACCCCACAGATACGCAGTATTTT
CDR3 protein: CASSIKREDPTDTQYF

V gene: TRBV29-1
D gene: .
J gene: TRBJ1-1
clone size: .
CDR3 length: 12
CDR3 DNA: TGCAGCCCGGTCGGGCAGGGCACTGAAGCTTTCTTT
CDR3 protein: CSPVGQGTEAFF

V gene: TRBV12-5
D gene: .
J gene: TRBJ2-7
clone size: .
CDR3 length: 13
CDR3 DNA: TGTGCTAGTGGTTTGGCCCCCGGTCCTGAGCAGTACTTC
CDR3 protein: CASGLAPGPEQYF

V gene: TRBV6-2/TRBV6-3
D gene: .
J gene: TRBJ2-7
clone size: .
CDR3 length: 13
CDR3 DNA: TGTGCCAGCAGTTACCCTCAGGCTTACGAGCAGTACTTC
CDR3 protein: CASSYPQAYEQYF

V gene: TRBV3-1/TRBV3-2
D gene: TRBD2
J gene: TRBJ2-4
clone size: .
CDR3 length: 21
CDR3 DNA: TGTGCCAGCAGCCTAATTGGACTAGCGGGAGGGCCAACCTTCTCCAAAAACATTCAGTACTTC
CDR3 protein: CASSLIGLAGGPTFSKNIQYF

V gene: TRBV4-1
D gene: .
J gene: TRBJ2-1
clone size: .
CDR3 length: 16
CDR3 DNA: TGCGCCAGCAGCCAAATTAGGGGGGCCCCCTACAATGAGCAGTTCTTC
CDR3 protein: CASSQIRGAPYNEQFF

V gene: TRBV7-9
D gene: TRBD1
J gene: TRBJ1-1
clone size: once
CDR3 length: 17
CDR3 DNA: TGTGCCAGCACCCCCGGGACAGCTAGTTCTATTTACACTGAAGCTTTCTTT
CDR3 protein: CASTPGTASSIYTEAFF

V gene: TRBV5-4
D gene: TRBD1
J gene: TRBJ1-4
clone size: .
CDR3 length: 17
CDR3 DNA: TGTGCCAGCAGCTTACCTGACAGGGCTGGAACTAATGAAAAACTGTTTTTT
CDR3 protein: CASSLPDRAGTNEKLFF

V gene: TRBV23-1
D gene: .
J gene: TRBJ1-1
clone size: .
CDR3 length: 17
CDR3 DNA: TGCGCCAGCAGTCAATCGAACGGGACGGCGACGAACACTGAAGCTTTCTTT
CDR3 protein: CASSQSNGTATNTEAFF

V gene: TRBV11-2
D gene: TRBD1
J gene: TRBJ2-3
clone size: .
CDR3 length: 17
CDR3 DNA: TGTGCCAGCAGCTTAGGGAGGACAGGGACCTCGACAGATACGCAGTATTTT
CDR3 protein: CASSLGRTGTSTDTQYF

V gene: TRBV24-1
D gene: TRBD1
J gene: TRBJ1-2
clone size: .
CDR3 length: 15
CDR3 DNA: TGTGCCACCAGTGATTCGGGGACAGGGCCCTCTGGCTACACCTTC
CDR3 protein: CATSDSGTGPSGYTF

V gene: TRBV10-1
D gene: TRBD2
J gene: TRBJ2-3
clone size: .
CDR3 length: 18
CDR3 DNA: TGCGCCAGCAGTGGGCCCCTAGCGGGGGCCTCTAGCACAGATACGCAGTATTTT
CDR3 protein: CASSGPLAGASSTDTQYF

V gene: TRBV10-3
D gene: .
J gene: TRBJ1-6
clone size: .
CDR3 length: 18
CDR3 DNA: TGTGCGCCCGGGGCGAGAAATATTGACAGCTCCTATAATTCACCCCTCCACTTT
CDR3 protein: CAPGARNIDSSYNSPLHF

V gene: TRBV19
D gene: TRBD2
J gene: TRBJ2-5
clone size: .
CDR3 length: 15
CDR3 DNA: TGTGCCAGTAGTACCTCCGGGACTAGACAAGAGACCCAGTACTTC
CDR3 protein: CASSTSGTRQETQYF